This T cell receptor beta chain was retrieved from a study of T cell responses to AZD1222 COVID-19 vaccine. On the study more broadly: Combined were second doses at about 4 or about 12 weeks.

CDR3 length equals 14 residues. CDR1 is KGHDR, CDR2 SFDVKD, per germline. V lost 3 bases to trimming and J lost 6 bases, with 12 bases between them. General observations from the study: In all cases, repertoires were sampled only after the peak T cell response. The donors showed a predominance of white British ancestry and of females, with possible underestimation of clonal diversity. The reported proportion of spike-specific TCRs targeting unmutated variant regions was nearly half.

A remark on this clone: Its antigen is as yet unknown.

Sequencing used immunoSEQ multiplex PCR; TCRdb keeps in-frame clones, though not all of them. This sample has fewer than 200,000 clones, with approximately 90% found just once. The chain couples TRBV24-1 to TRBJ2-3; D gene uncertain. This TCR came from an adult in good health. The source was peripheral blood, collected on day 0 of AZD1222 vaccination. The CDR3 coding sequence is TGTGCCACCAGTGATACAGTAGGTTTGGATACGCAGTATTTT. Protein product: CATSDTVGLDTQYF.